Each of the 26 T cell receptor beta chains below was sequenced from the same sample in a study of T cells expressing NK-cell markers. After re-calling the 5' RACE reads, TCRdb lists one entry per CDR3 protein, DNA absent. This repertoire comprises about 260,000 distinct CDR3 sequences; its ten largest clones make up about 0.4%. Sequencing used blood T cells: a sorted CD56 or NKG2C T cell subset, CD4+ or CD8+ T cells, or bulk PBMC T cells (not recorded which). The receptor set was obtained from a man younger than 30 in good health.

The rearrangement links TRBV29-1 to TRBJ2-1; the D call of TRBD2 rests on TCRdb alone, since no DNA is present to check it. This CDR3 is 11 amino acids long. The germline V gene has CDR1 SQVTM and CDR2 ANQGSEA. The CDR3 here is CSVGLAGRQFF.

This chain joins TRBV19 and TRBJ2-3; TCRdb's assignment of TRBD1 cannot be checked, as there is no DNA. The CDR3 totals 15 residues. Germline lookup yields CDR1 LNHDA and CDR2 SQIVND (reference sequence). The CDR3 loop is CASISRDRGTDTQYF.

The J gene is TRBJ2-1, the V gene TRBV7-8; TCRdb gives TRBD1 as the D gene, but with no DNA this cannot be confirmed. Looked up from germline, CDR1 is SGHVS and CDR2 is FQNEAQ. This CDR3 has 16 residues. The CDR3 is CASSHGAGDRDNEQFF.

The CDR3 region is CSAPSRLNYGYTF. The rearrangement joins TRBV20-1 to TRBJ1-2. The CDR3 is 13 residues long. In germline, CDR1 is DFQATT, CDR2 SNEGSKA (reference sequence).

The V call is TRBV5-4, the J call TRBJ2-3. CDR1 is SGHNT, CDR2 YYREEE, per germline (reference sequence). CDR3 size: 14 residues. CDR3 sequence: CASSLSGLMTSQYF. Together with reference TRBV5-4 and TRBJ2-3, the CDR3 gives the full variable domain: ETGVTQSPTHLIKTRGQQVTLRCSSQSGHNTVSWYQQALGQGPQFIFQYYREEENGRGNFPPRFSGLQFPNYSSELNVNALELDDSALYLCASSLSGLMTSQYFGPGTRLTVL.

The chain couples TRBV2 to TRBJ2-1; TCRdb reports TRBD2, a call that lacks DNA to check it against. This CDR3 has 14 residues. The germline CDR1 and CDR2 sequences are SNHLY and FYNNEI. CDR3 loop: CARKGTSGTGEQFF.

The V gene is TRBV6-5, the J gene TRBJ2-5; as DNA is missing, the TRBD1 call by TCRdb cannot be tested. Germline loops: CDR1 MNHEY, CDR2 SVGAGI. The CDR3 has 15 amino acids. The CDR3 loop is CASSYLGQGDETQYF.

The chain has TRBV6-2 or TRBV6-3 and TRBJ2-7; TCRdb selects TRBD2, and the lack of DNA leaves this call unchecked. Germline V gives CDR1 MNHEY, CDR2 SVGEGT. The CDR3 has 16 amino acids. CDR3 sequence: CASSRSLAGAPYEQYF.

J is TRBJ2-3 and V is TRBV29-1; TCRdb gives TRBD1 as the D gene, but with no DNA this cannot be confirmed. CDR1 and CDR2 from the germline V gene are SQVTM and ANQGSEA. The CDR3 extends over 15 amino acids. The CDR3 loop is CSVERWGQFTDTQYF.

V is TRBV29-1 and J is TRBJ2-7; TCRdb gives TRBD2 as the D gene, but with no DNA this cannot be confirmed. There are 13 residues in the CDR3. Germline V lookup: CDR1 SQVTM, CDR2 ANQGSEA. CDR3 region: CSVSGRAVSEQYF.

The V call is TRBV7-6, the J call TRBJ1-1. CDR3 length equals 15 residues. Germline loops: CDR1 SGHVS, CDR2 FNYEAQ. CDR3 sequence reads: CASSLGSAVNTEAFF. The whole variable domain, filled in from reference TRBV7-6 and TRBJ1-1, reads GAGVSQSPRYKVTKRGQDVALRCDPISGHVSLYWYRQALGQGPEFLTYFNYEAQQDKSGLPNDRFSAERPEGSISTLTIQRTEQRDSAMYRCASSLGSAVNTEAFFGQGTRLTVV.

The chain joins TRBV4-3 to TRBJ1-3. The CDR3 spans 15 residues. Germline V CDR1 and CDR2: LGHNA, YSLEER. CDR3 in amino acids: CASSQAFLSGNTIYF.

The genes are TRBV5-1 and TRBJ2-7; checking the TCRdb D call of TRBD1 is not possible without DNA. Per germline, CDR1 SGHRS and CDR2 YFSETQ. This CDR3 has 16 residues. CDR3 amino acids: CASPGIQGWLTYEQYF.

The chain couples TRBV19 to TRBJ1-6. The CDR3 is made up of 13 amino acids. The germline gives CDR1 LNHDA, CDR2 SQIVND (reference sequence). CDR3 residues: CASRRLDDSPLHF. The entire variable domain, with the rest obtained from reference TRBV19 and TRBJ1-6, is as follows: DGGITQSPKYLFRKEGQNVTLSCEQNLNHDAMYWYRQDPGQGLRLIYYSQIVNDFQKGDIAEGYSVSREKKESFPLTVTSAQKNPTAFYLCASRRLDDSPLHFGNGTRLTVT.

This CDR3 is CASSSRQGGVTEAFF. The chain recombines TRBV6-5 with TRBJ1-1; TCRdb outputs TRBD1, but without DNA this stays unchecked. Germline V CDR1 and CDR2: MNHEY, SVGAGI. The CDR3 has 15 amino acids.

The chain joins TRBV20-1 to TRBJ2-1; TCRdb picks TRBD2, but there is no DNA to check that call. From germline, CDR1 is DFQATT and CDR2 SNEGSKA (reference sequence). CDR3 length: 14 amino acids. CDR3 residues: CSAEIAGGRDEQFF.

The chain uses TRBV19 and TRBJ1-1; absent DNA, TCRdb's TRBD1 call cannot be checked. The CDR3 is 13 amino acids. Germline V gene sequence: CDR1 LNHDA, CDR2 SQIVND (reference sequence). The CDR3: CASSSDRGSEAFF. Filled out from reference TRBV19 and TRBJ1-1, the complete variable domain reads DGGITQSPKYLFRKEGQNVTLSCEQNLNHDAMYWYRQDPGQGLRLIYYSQIVNDFQKGDIAEGYSVSREKKESFPLTVTSAQKNPTAFYLCASSSDRGSEAFFGQGTRLTVV.

The chain couples TRBV7-8 to TRBJ2-5; the D gene TCRdb calls, TRBD1, cannot be checked with no DNA. The CDR3 loop spans 14 amino acids. Germline-derived CDR1 and CDR2 are SGHVS and FQNEAQ. CDR3 in amino acids: CASSFDPGSGTQYF.

The chain couples TRBV29-1 to TRBJ1-5; there is no DNA to check the TCRdb D call of TRBD1. The CDR3 runs 13 residues. Germline lookup yields CDR1 SQVTM and CDR2 ANQGSEA. CDR3 amino acids: CSVGGRANQPQHF.

The chain combines TRBV20-1 with TRBJ2-3; TCRdb names TRBD1, which stays unverified in the absence of DNA. Germline-derived CDR1 and CDR2 are DFQATT and SNEGSKA (reference sequence). This CDR3 contains 15 residues. The CDR3 protein is CSARPPAASTDTQYF.

This chain uses TRBV6-5 with TRBJ2-1; there is no DNA to check the TCRdb D call of TRBD1. The germline V gene encodes CDR1 MNHEY and CDR2 SVGAGI. This CDR3 spans 15 amino acids. CDR3: CASSYDTGFRNEQFF.

The CDR3 region is CASRRDPSHEQFF. V gene TRBV25-1 combines with J gene TRBJ2-1; without DNA, the TCRdb call of TRBD1 cannot be checked. This CDR3 has 13 amino acids. Germline CDR1 is MGHDK and CDR2 is SYGVNS.

This chain links TRBV20-1 with TRBJ2-1; the D gene TCRdb calls, TRBD1, cannot be checked with no DNA. Germline V CDR1 and CDR2: DFQATT, SNEGSKA (reference sequence). The CDR3 is made up of 13 amino acids. The CDR3 sequence: CSASGGPRNEQFF.

This rearrangement joins TRBV5-6 to TRBJ2-1; TCRdb designates TRBD2, a call that cannot be tested without DNA. CDR1 and CDR2 from the germline V gene are SGHDT and YYEEEE. This CDR3 contains 16 residues. The CDR3 loop is CASSLGRLAGEYEQFF.

The J gene is TRBJ2-7, the V gene TRBV6-5; the D call of TRBD1 rests on TCRdb alone, since no DNA is present to check it. Germline CDR1 and CDR2: MNHEY and SVGAGI. This CDR3 has 14 amino acids. CDR3 region: CASSYGLGDYEQYF.

V is TRBV6-1 and J is TRBJ1-3. In germline, CDR1 is MNHNS, CDR2 SASEGT. The CDR3 has 17 amino acids. CDR3 sequence reads: CASSPTPVAVSGNTIYF.